These 28 T cell receptor beta chains were sequenced from one sample in a study of cytomegalovirus exposure and HLA in healthy donors. Vbeta (60) and Jbeta (13) primers were used in the PCR. Assay used: immunoSEQ multiplex PCR; TCRdb lists only in-frame clones, some missing. This sample yields about 150,000 clones, of which approximately 84% are seen a single time; 2% to 2.5% belongs to the top ten. The sequenced sample was PBMCs. All receptors derive from a woman aged 18-35 years in good health and CMV-seronegative.

This clone was found a few times. This chain uses TRBV13 with TRBJ2-3; the match to TRBD2 covers 13 bases. This CDR3 region has 17 residues. Germline assignment: CDR1 PRHDT and CDR2 FYEKMQ (reference sequence). The V and J ends lost 5 bases and 4 bases, in that order; junction bases with no gene match: 9. The CDR3: CASSPNRGLAGPDTQYF. The CDR3 DNA follows: TGTGCCAGCAGCCCGAACCGGGGACTAGCGGGGCCAGATACGCAGTATTTT.

This clone turned up a few times. The chain employs TRBV28 and TRBJ1-2; a possible D gene is TRBD1 (5 bases). Trimming left V 2 bases short and J 13 bases short, with 17 bases between. CDR1 is MDHEN and CDR2 is SYDVKM in the germline V gene. This CDR3 is built from 13 residues. Written as DNA, the CDR3 is TGTGCCAGCAGTTTAGGGGGGGAGCGTGGGCCCACCTTC. Its protein product is CASSLGGERGPTF.

The V and J genes are TRBV28 and TRBJ1-2; maybe TRBD1 (5 bases). The germline gives CDR1 MDHEN, CDR2 SYDVKM. V dropped 7 bases and J dropped 8 bases, with 23 bases sitting between them. The CDR3 has 15 residues. This CDR3 reads CASTRRGTPYKGYTF. As DNA, the CDR3 is TGTGCCAGCACCCGGAGGGGAACCCCCTATAAGGGCTACACCTTC.

The V and J genes are TRBV4-3 and TRBJ2-7, with 11 bases lining up with TRBD1. Germline values: CDR1 LGHNA, CDR2 YSLEER. Trimming at V came to 0 bases and at J to 2 bases, leaving 6 bases not matched to a gene. The CDR3 sequence is 17 residues long. The CDR3 bases are TGCGCCAGCAGCCAAGACGGGGACAGGGGGTTCCCCTACGAGCAGTACTTC. This sequence encodes CASSQDGDRGFPYEQYF.

The rearrangement uses TRBV6-1 and TRBJ1-2; 8 positions agree with TRBD1. The CDR3 contains 13 residues. Unmatched junction bases numbered 1, after V lost 6 bases and J lost 1 base. CDR1 MNHNS and CDR2 SASEGT come from the germline V gene. CDR3 in DNA: TGTGCCAGCAGGACAGGGGATAACTATGGCTACACCTTC. It yields the protein CASRTGDNYGYTF.

The rearrangement links TRBV10-3 to TRBJ2-1; possible D gene TRBD2, 5 bases. The CDR3 is 13 residues long. CDR1 is ENHRY, CDR2 SYGVKD, per germline. Trimming pared 5 bases from V and 10 bases from J, leaving 15 bases between. In DNA, the CDR3 is TGTGCCATCAGTATCTCAGGAGGCCCCGAGCAGTTCTTC. Residues: CAISISGGPEQFF.

Worth noting for this clone: Distinct nucleotide sequences in the sample also encode this CDR3. The chain has TRBV7-9 and TRBJ1-2; D is undetermined. This CDR3 spans 13 amino acids. Germline V CDR1 and CDR2: SEHNR, FQNEAQ (reference sequence). Deletions cut 0 bases from V and 5 bases from J, with 7 bases between. The CDR3 DNA is TGTGCCAGCAGCTTAGCAGGAGGATATGGCTACACCTTC. The encoded protein is CASSLAGGYGYTF.

V usage is TRBV19 and J usage is TRBJ2-7, with D perhaps matching TRBD2 (6 bases). The V gene's germline CDR1 is LNHDA and CDR2 SQIVND (reference sequence). The CDR3 is 16 residues long. The V gene lost 5 bases and the J gene lost 3 bases, with 20 bases spanning the gap. This chain's CDR3 is CASSLRSTSRYYEQYF. The DNA of the CDR3 is TGTGCCAGTAGTTTGCGTTCTACTAGCCGTTACTACGAGCAGTACTTC.

This sequence joins TRBV28 and TRBJ2-7, with a weak D call TRBD1 (5 bases). CDR1 is MDHEN, CDR2 SYDVKM, per germline. The length of the CDR3 is 14 residues. Trimming pared 3 bases from V and 2 bases from J, leaving 11 bases between. CDR3 DNA sequence: TGTGCCAGCAGTTTTATCCAGGGTCCCTACGAGCAGTACTTC. As protein: CASSFIQGPYEQYF.

The chain employs TRBV9 and TRBJ2-1, with D tentatively TRBD1 (5 bases). V was cut by 3 bases and J by 8 bases, with 21 bases left in between. CDR1 and CDR2 (germline): SGDLS, YYNGEE. The CDR3 totals 16 residues. CDR3 in DNA: TGTGCCAGCAGCGCCACAGTTACTCCCCCCAGGGATGAGCAGTTCTTC. This gives the protein CASSATVTPPRDEQFF.

V usage is TRBV5-1 and J usage is TRBJ2-5; TRBD2 is a possible D gene (5 bases). Germline assignment: CDR1 SGHRS and CDR2 YFSETQ. Trimming cost V 0 bases and J 3 bases, with 18 bases left between them. This CDR3 comprises 17 residues. The CDR3 loop reads CASSLGVWGSEEETQYF. In DNA form, the CDR3 reads TGCGCCAGCAGCTTGGGAGTTTGGGGTAGCGAGGAAGAGACCCAGTACTTC.

The CDR3 nucleotides read TGTGCCAGCAGCTCGAGCGGGAGAGGCACAGATACGCAGTATTTT. The encoded protein is CASSSSGRGTDTQYF. The chain employs TRBV7-3 and TRBJ2-3, with TRBD2 matching 8 bases. V shed 4 bases and J 1 base; nucleotides not matched to a gene: 4. This CDR3 has 15 amino acids. The V gene's germline CDR1 is SGHTA and CDR2 FQGTGA.

This chain's CDR3 is CASSPPWIAGSSYEQYF. Here the CDR3 DNA reads TGTGCCAGCTCACCACCGTGGATCGCAGGTAGCTCCTACGAGCAGTACTTC. The V call is TRBV18, the J call TRBJ2-7; no firm D call. This CDR3 has 17 amino acids. Germline V CDR1 and CDR2: KGHSH, LQKENI. V was shortened by 0 bases and J by 0 bases, with 15 bases between the two germline ends.

This clone was seen a handful of times. CDR3 in DNA: TGTGCCAGCAGCTTAGCGTTTCTTAATCGCGGGGGGGTTCAAGAGACCCAGTACTTC. As protein: CASSLAFLNRGGVQETQYF. This sequence joins TRBV7-8 and TRBJ2-5; 9 nucleotides match TRBD2. In germline, CDR1 is SGHVS, CDR2 FQNEAQ. V shed 0 bases, J shed 2 bases, and the junction held 13 bases outside the gene matches. This CDR3 has 19 amino acids.

The rearrangement uses TRBV29-1 and TRBJ2-2; 8 nucleotides match TRBD2. The CDR3 has 15 amino acids. Germline-derived CDR1 and CDR2 are SQVTM and ANQGSEA. J lost 5 bases, V lost 6 bases, and 11 bases had no gene match. The CDR3 DNA reads TGCAGCGTCGGGGGGGGACAATTGGGGACCGGGGAGCTGTTTTTT. Translated, it gives CSVGGGQLGTGELFF.

The genes are TRBV5-4 and TRBJ2-1; D unclear. The V end lost 3 bases, the J end lost 7 bases, and 11 bases lay between the germline ends. The CDR3 sequence is 13 residues long. CDR1 and CDR2 from the germline V gene are SGHNT and YYREEE (reference sequence). CDR3 nucleotides: TGTGCCAGCAGCTCCGTTTCCGGGAATGAGCAGTTCTTC. Translating gives CASSSVSGNEQFF.

The J gene is TRBJ2-5, the V gene TRBV6-5, with D possibly being TRBD2 (7 bases). The end of the DNA fits TRBJ2-7 better, so the J call may be wrong. This CDR3 spans 12 amino acids. The germline V gene has CDR1 MNHEY and CDR2 SVGAGI. CDR3 coding DNA: TGTGCCACAAGGGGGGGCATCTACGAGCAGTACTTC. The encoded protein is CATRGGIYEQYF.

The chain recombines TRBV4-2 with TRBJ2-1, with 12 bases fitting TRBD2. This CDR3 has 17 amino acids. Germline CDR1 LGHNA, CDR2 YNFKEQ. Trimming cost V 1 base and J 7 bases; bases outside gene matches: 8. Here the CDR3 DNA reads TGTGCCAGCAGCCAAGTGGTGGCTAGCGGGAGGGTAAATGAGCAGTTCTTC. Protein: CASSQVVASGRVNEQFF.

The chain employs TRBV6-1 and TRBJ1-5; the D gene is possibly TRBD1 (6 bases). Trimming left V 7 bases short and J 3 bases short, with 13 bases between. This CDR3 has 14 amino acids. Germline V lookup: CDR1 MNHNS, CDR2 SASEGT. The CDR3 protein is CASTKDSFNQPQHF. In DNA, the CDR3 is TGTGCCAGCACTAAGGACAGCTTCAATCAGCCCCAGCATTTT.

This clone occurred a few times. The rearrangement links TRBV4-1 to TRBJ2-5, with a possible D match to TRBD1 (6 bases). The CDR3 runs to 15 residues. The V gene lost 4 bases and the J gene lost 7 bases, with 19 bases spanning the gap. Germline V lookup: CDR1 MGHRA, CDR2 YSYEKL. This CDR3 reads CASSPDRDTVWTQYF. The CDR3 DNA reads as TGCGCCAGCAGCCCAGACCGGGACACCGTGTGGACCCAGTACTTC.

The V and J genes are TRBV7-6 and TRBJ2-1, with TRBD2 matching over 9 bases. With V trimmed by 5 bases and J by 4 bases, 12 bases remained unmatched. This CDR3 spans 17 amino acids. Germline CDR1 reads SGHVS; CDR2 reads FNYEAQ. The CDR3 loop is CASSESSGTSSYNEQFF. In nucleotides, the CDR3 is TGTGCCAGCAGCGAAAGTTCCGGGACTAGCTCGTACAATGAGCAGTTCTTC.

The chain uses TRBV19 and TRBJ2-2, with D maybe TRBD2 (5 bases). Germline CDR1 LNHDA, CDR2 SQIVND (reference sequence). The CDR3 contains 14 residues. Trimming shortened V by 6 bases and J by 1 base, and 9 bases separated the two germline ends. DNA for the CDR3: TGTGCCAGTAGCCTAGGAGGGAACACCGGGGAGCTGTTTTTT. It is translated as CASSLGGNTGELFF.

The CDR3 DNA reads as TGTGCCAGCAGTTGGACAGGGTTTGGCTACACCTTC. Encoded protein: CASSWTGFGYTF. The V call is TRBV28, the J call TRBJ1-2, with 8 bases matching TRBD1. This CDR3 has 12 amino acids. Germline CDR1 and CDR2: MDHEN and SYDVKM. Trimming cost V 4 bases and J 7 bases; bases outside gene matches: 2.

Written as DNA, the CDR3 is TGTGCCAGCAGATCTACAGCGGGGGCATTAACCTCCGGGGAGCTGTTTTTT. Residues: CASRSTAGALTSGELFF. The chain employs TRBV4-2 and TRBJ2-2; 8 bases map to TRBD2. Trimming cost V 6 bases and J 6 bases; bases outside gene matches: 15. CDR1 and CDR2 (germline): LGHNA, YNFKEQ. This CDR3 comprises 17 residues.

The CDR3 spells CASSPPQGVPGNTIYF. DNA for the CDR3: TGTGCCAGCTCACCACCACAGGGAGTGCCTGGAAACACCATATATTTT. The chain employs TRBV18 and TRBJ1-3; tentatively, D is TRBD1 (6 bases). CDR1 is KGHSH, CDR2 LQKENI, per germline. V lost 0 bases to trimming and J lost 2 bases, with 11 bases between them. This CDR3 comprises 16 residues.

The gene calls are TRBV2 and TRBJ2-7; no clear D. Germline V gives CDR1 SNHLY, CDR2 FYNNEI. The CDR3 totals 14 residues. The V gene lost 2 bases and the J gene lost 4 bases, with 12 bases spanning the gap. Here the CDR3 reads CASSEWQDLYEQYF. CDR3 nucleotide sequence: TGTGCCAGCAGTGAATGGCAGGATTTATACGAGCAGTACTTC.

The chain joins TRBV5-4 to TRBJ2-4; possible D gene TRBD2, 5 bases. Germline V gene lookup returns CDR1 SGHNT and CDR2 YYREEE (reference sequence). Trimming took off 2 bases at V and 0 bases at J, with 9 bases between the two ends. The CDR3 extends over 15 amino acids. CDR3 in DNA: TGTGCCAGCAGCTTCGAGGGCCTAGCCAAAAACATTCAGTACTTC. It yields the protein CASSFEGLAKNIQYF.

This chain joins TRBV18 and TRBJ2-5; tentatively, D is TRBD1 (5 bases). The V and J ends lost 3 bases and 8 bases respectively, with 13 bases between them. Germline CDR1 KGHSH, CDR2 LQKENI. The CDR3 totals 13 residues. In DNA, the CDR3 is TGTGCCAGCTCACCTCAGGGTCGAGGAACCCAGTACTTC. Protein: CASSPQGRGTQYF.